These 15 T cell receptor beta chains were sequenced from one sample in a study of blood T cells in healthy people across ages. Then a second PCR, running about 6 to 12 cycles, was carried out with a sample-barcoded 5' primer and a J-beta primer mix. TCRdb ran MiXCR on the 5' RACE reads and lists one entry per CDR3 protein. Of about 290,000 distinct CDR3 sequences listed, 25% to 30% are singletons. Sequencing input: blood. These receptors came from a woman in her seventies in good health.

This clonotype has a count of ten or more. The V call is TRBV3-1, the J call TRBJ2-5, with D perhaps matching TRBD2 (5 bases). V was clipped by 0 bases and J by 7 bases, with 6 bases between them. Germline CDR1 and CDR2: LGHDT and YNNKEL (reference sequence). CDR3 length: 12 residues. This CDR3 reads CASSQDRGTQYF. CDR3 in DNA: TGTGCCAGCAGCCAAGATCGGGGGACCCAGTACTTC.

V and J are TRBV20-1 and TRBJ2-3, with 11 bases aligning to TRBD2. The CDR3 length is 17 residues. Germline lookup yields CDR1 DFQATT and CDR2 SNEGSKA (reference sequence). V gave up 6 bases and J gave up 0 bases; unmatched junction bases: 11. The CDR3 DNA follows: TGCAGTGCGAACCGACTAGCGGGACTTACAAGCACAGATACGCAGTATTTT. Its translation is CSANRLAGLTSTDTQYF.

Of note for this clonotype: Given the absence of the conserved phenylalanine or tryptophan at the CDR3 end, a read error is likely. The genes are TRBV5-1 and TRBJ2-7, with 7 bases that match TRBD1. Trimming removed 0 bases from V and 9 bases from J; junction bases left unmatched: 3. The CDR3 totals 12 residues. Germline V gene sequence: CDR1 SGHRS, CDR2 YFSETQ. CDR3 sequence (DNA): TGCGCCAGCAGCTTGGGGACAGGCGGGCAGTACATC. It specifies CASSLGTGGQYI.

The gene calls are TRBV28 and TRBJ2-7; D not certain. The CDR3 is 11 residues long. The germline CDR1 and CDR2 sequences are MDHEN and SYDVKM. V was trimmed by 6 bases and J by 1 base, leaving 4 bases between them. The CDR3 bases are TGTGCCAGCAGACAGTCCTACGAGCAGTACTTC. This translates into CASRQSYEQYF. Using reference TRBV28 and TRBJ2-7 for the parts outside the CDR3, the full variable domain is DVKVTQSSRYLVKRTGEKVFLECVQDMDHENMFWYRQDPGLGLRLIYFSYDVKMKEKGDIPEGYSVSREKKERFSLILESASTNQTSMYLCASRQSYEQYFGPGTRLTVT.

The chain recombines TRBV7-8 with TRBJ2-5; no clear D gene. The J call may be faulty, since TRBJ2-7 better matches the DNA end. Germline V lookup: CDR1 SGHVS, CDR2 FQNEAQ. The CDR3 runs to 14 residues. The CDR3 nucleotides are TGTGCCAGCAGCTTAGCGCATGGGACCTACGAGCAGTACTTC. Protein: CASSLAHGTYEQYF.

This clonotype was observed many times. V gene TRBV2 combines with J gene TRBJ2-3; TRBD2 agrees at 11 bases. Losses at the gene ends were 6 bases for V and 2 bases for J; bases not matched to a gene: 10. There are 17 residues in the CDR3. Germline V gene lookup returns CDR1 SNHLY and CDR2 FYNNEI. CDR3 protein: CASRPPGLAVFTDTQYF. CDR3 in DNA: TGTGCCAGCAGGCCCCCGGGACTAGCGGTCTTCACAGATACGCAGTATTTT.

The chain is built from TRBV2 and TRBJ2-7; D is perhaps TRBD2 (5 bases). The CDR3 loop spans 14 amino acids. V was clipped by 8 bases and J by 2 bases, with 16 bases between them. Germline V CDR1 and CDR2: SNHLY, FYNNEI. CDR3 bases: TGTGCCAGCGTGGCGGGCGCTCCAACCTACGAGCAGTACTTC. Protein sequence: CASVAGAPTYEQYF.

In its sample, this clonotype was seen a few times. This chain connects TRBV5-1 to TRBJ2-7; D remains unclear. Deletions cut 4 bases from V and 0 bases from J, with 14 bases between. This CDR3 has 15 amino acids. Per germline, CDR1 SGHRS and CDR2 YFSETQ. CDR3 amino acids: CASSPTPRSSYEQYF. In DNA, the CDR3 is TGCGCCAGCAGCCCCACCCCCCGGAGCTCCTACGAGCAGTACTTC.

This clonotype has more than one count but fewer than ten. The chain uses TRBV28 and TRBJ1-2; TRBD1 is a possible D gene (6 bases). Germline assignment: CDR1 MDHEN and CDR2 SYDVKM. The CDR3 spans 15 residues. Trimming took 7 bases from V and 5 from J, leaving 20 bases between them. DNA of the CDR3: TGTGCCAGCACCCCGAGGGGGGTGGTGGGATATGGCTACACCTTC. Residues: CASTPRGVVGYGYTF.

This clonotype has only a few counts. J is TRBJ1-5 and V is TRBV4-1, with 9 bases aligning to TRBD1. This CDR3 region has 16 residues. Germline V gene data show CDR1 as MGHRA and CDR2 as YSYEKL. The V and J ends lost 2 bases and 2 bases, in that order; junction bases with no gene match: 4. The CDR3 DNA reads TGCGCCAGCAGCCAAACAGGGGGCGCGGGCAATCAGCCCCAGCATTTT. Its translation: CASSQTGGAGNQPQHF.

A few counts support this clonotype. The CDR3 DNA reads as TGCGCCAGCAGCCAATCTGGACAGGGCCTCCTATATGGCTACACCTTC. Translating gives CASSQSGQGLLYGYTF. The chain links TRBV4-3 to TRBJ1-2, with 8 bases fitting TRBD1. Germline V lookup: CDR1 LGHNA, CDR2 YSLEER. CDR3 size: 16 residues. V shed 2 bases and J 5 bases; nucleotides not matched to a gene: 10.

This clonotype was picked up a small number of times. The chain couples TRBV20-1 to TRBJ2-7, with D possibly being TRBD2 (6 bases). V lost 5 bases to trimming and J lost 3 bases, with 8 bases between them. Per the germline V gene, CDR1 is DFQATT and CDR2 is SNEGSKA (reference sequence). This CDR3 is built from 11 residues. CDR3 DNA sequence: TGCAGTGCTCGGGACTTCTACGAGCAGTACTTC. Protein sequence: CSARDFYEQYF.

This clonotype was detected only a few times. The genes are TRBV7-2 and TRBJ2-1, with D perhaps TRBD2 (5 bases). V lost 2 bases and J 1 base, leaving 12 bases between the germline ends. The CDR3 contains 16 residues. Germline V gene data show CDR1 as SGHTA and CDR2 as FQGNSA. DNA for the CDR3: TGTGCCAGCAGCTTAAAGGCGGGCGCATCCTACAATGAGCAGTTCTTC. This translates into CASSLKAGASYNEQFF.

The V and J genes are TRBV19 and TRBJ1-4; D ambiguous. This CDR3 contains 16 residues. CDR1 is LNHDA, CDR2 SQIVND, per germline (reference sequence). V gave up 10 bases and J gave up 0 bases, with 18 bases separating them. The CDR3 spells CATLRGFAATNEKLFF. The CDR3 DNA reads as TGTGCCACCCTACGGGGATTCGCGGCAACTAATGAAAAACTGTTTTTT.

This clonotype was found a few times. The chain has TRBV11-2 and TRBJ1-1, with D uncertain. The CDR3 extends over 15 amino acids. Germline-derived CDR1 and CDR2 are SGHAT and FQNNGV. The V gene lost 5 bases and the J gene lost 3 bases, with 16 bases spanning the gap. The CDR3 DNA is TGTGCCAGCAGCCCCCCTGGTCGCGGGGACACTGAAGCTTTCTTT. Protein product: CASSPPGRGDTEAFF.